A selection of T cell receptor beta chains follows, all from one sample in a study of cytomegalovirus exposure and HLA in healthy donors. Some clones are missing from TCRdb's copy, which holds only in-frame ones; the method was immunoSEQ multiplex PCR. Of some 45,000 clones listed, less than 75% were seen once; the top ten hold 6.3%. The sample comprised PBMCs. The receptor set was obtained from a man aged 25 to 45 in good health and CMV-seronegative. CDR3s include the opening cysteine and the closing phenylalanine or tryptophan.

V gene	CDR3 protein
TRBV20-1	CSARDLAFGYF
TRBV6-1	CAISSGRPNNEQFF
TRBV5-1	CASSLYRDGPYEQYF
TRBV7-2	CASSLDGTATNEKLFF
TRBV11-2	CASSLGRNTEAFF
TRBV5-5	CASSFTMAGGTEAFF
TRBV30	CAWILTPQGEAFF
TRBV27	CASSLSRGLAYEQYF
TRBV6-1	CASSMGTGDQPQHF
TRBV29-1	CSVDASTDTEAFF
TRBV6-1	CASSEYRDTQYF
TRBV5-1	CASGSTGTGELFF
TRBV6-1	CASSRQGLDEQFF
TRBV5-6	CASSLGQQWGQPQHF
TRBV12-5	CASGLFLTGYEKLFF
TRBV5-4	CASSPGQGAAEAFF
TRBV6-5	CASRKTGGLGEQYF
TRBV15	CATSRDLGQGLDGYTF
TRBV9	CASNLQGANTEAFF
TRBV30	CAWADRFNEAFF
TRBV2	CASSYLGAGSTDTQYF
TRBV7-2	CASSRMGAANTGELFF
TRBV30	CAWRVGSGAYEQYF
TRBV2	CASSEWRPANIQYF
TRBV7-2	CASSLGQGNYGYTF
TRBV18	CASSPLLGQGTVYGYTF
TRBV19	CASSASRGSISNQPQHF
TRBV19	CASSRGGGQGEETQYF
TRBV7-9	CASASLPGLSTGELFF
TRBV6-5	CASRSAGKPYEQYF
TRBV27	CASSFSYSYEQYF
TRBV7-2	CASSIWDTRSGNTIYF
TRBV27	CASSLSFAAPLDYGYTF
TRBV5-4	CASSRDIYQPQHF
TRBV30	CAWNPQGRSYEQYF
TRBV6-1	CASSEQAAGGPGETQYF
TRBV6-1	CATRESGLAVYNEQFF
TRBV30	CAWETGVISGANVLTF
TRBV5-6	CASSLSGRSEAFF
TRBV19	CASSSRGGRYMNTEAFF
TRBV10-3	CAISAGTGGAGEKLFF
TRBV28	CASTSPYAEMDRVSNEQFF
TRBV25-1	CASSSQGFGNTIYF
TRBV19	CASSLQGGWNTEAFF
TRBV6-5	CASSYRDRGYEQYF
TRBV5-1	CASSPGQDRSDEQFF
TRBV6-5	CASSYTAQGYEQYF
TRBV29-1	CSVELGREGRDTQYF
TRBV5-1	CASSLDWGRVMAGANVLTF
TRBV10-2	CASSESRSSGPYNEQFF